This TCR beta chain was captured by sequencing in a study of cytomegalovirus exposure and HLA in healthy donors. Study-wide findings and caveats: Some V segments, including TRBV6-2 and TRBV6-3, were excluded as indistinguishable. Prior analysis indicated that the majority of TCR beta V segments exhibited productivity approximately 87% or approximately 30% of the time.

The germline V and J ends were trimmed by 1 base and 1 base, with 5 bases remaining between them. From germline, CDR1 is SGDLS and CDR2 YYNGEE. This CDR3 contains 13 residues. The study ran its PCR with 60 Vbeta and 13 Jbeta primers. The assay was immunoSEQ multiplex PCR, and TCRdb's table has in-frame clones only and misses some. The data show about 140,000 clones, 75% seen once. With regard to this clone: The antigen remains unidentified.

The sequenced material came from PBMCs. The gene calls are TRBV9 and TRBJ1-1, with D unresolved. The receptor was isolated from a middle-aged man in good health and CMV-seronegative. The DNA of the CDR3 is TGTGCCAGCAGCGTAACACAGAACACTGAAGCTTTCTTT. Translated, it gives CASSVTQNTEAFF.